This entry lists 8 T cell receptor beta chains sequenced from one sample in a study of OX40 agonist ivuxolimab in advanced cancers. TCRdb's table, derived via immunoSEQ multiplex PCR, lists solely in-frame clones and lacks some. The sample holds about 74,000 clones; more than 65% are singletons and the top ten take about 1.6%. The sample in question was CD4+ or CD8+ T cells sorted from blood, obtained in a trial of the OX40 agonist ivuxolimab. Receptor source: an adult with an advanced solid tumor such as melanoma, head and neck, liver or kidney cancer.

The chain has TRBV4-1 and TRBJ2-2; 7 bases match TRBD2. Germline CDR1 is MGHRA and CDR2 is YSYEKL. J lost 3 bases, V lost 0 bases, and 10 bases had no gene match. The CDR3 loop spans 18 amino acids. CDR3 residues: CASSQDRSAGDYTGELFF. The CDR3 nucleotides read TGCGCCAGCAGCCAAGATCGAAGCGCGGGGGATTACACCGGGGAGCTGTTTTTT.

By share, this clone counts as medium-sized. The chain has TRBV7-9 and TRBJ1-2, with TRBD1 as a possible D gene (5 bases). Germline CDR1 reads SEHNR; CDR2 reads FQNEAQ (reference sequence). V was shortened by 3 bases and J by 8 bases, with 19 bases between the two germline ends. The CDR3 sequence is 15 residues long. The CDR3 DNA follows: TGTGCCAGCAGCTTCGGGACTCAGCCGGAGGTGGGCTACACCTTC. Translated: CASSFGTQPEVGYTF.

The V call is TRBV28, the J call TRBJ2-7; TRBD1 aligns across 8 bases. The germline V gene has CDR1 MDHEN and CDR2 SYDVKM. V was clipped by 6 bases and J by 5 bases; unmatched bases: 9. This CDR3 comprises 14 residues. The CDR3 DNA sequence: TGTGCCAGCAGCATCCCTGACAGGGGCCACGAGCAGTACTTC. Its translation is CASSIPDRGHEQYF.

This clone turned up a few times. J is TRBJ2-7 and V is TRBV11-3, with D possibly being TRBD1 (6 bases). This CDR3 comprises 13 residues. Trimming pared 0 bases from V and 7 bases from J, leaving 10 bases between. Germline CDR1 reads SGHNT; CDR2 reads YENEEA. CDR3 in amino acids: CASSLDLGAEQYF. Written as DNA, the CDR3 is TGTGCCAGCAGCTTAGATCTGGGGGCTGAGCAGTACTTC. The full variable domain, its missing parts supplied by reference TRBV11-3 and TRBJ2-7, is EAGVVQSPRYKIIEKKQPVAFWCNPISGHNTLYWYLQNLGQGPELLIRYENEEAVDDSQLPKDRFSAERLKGVDSTLKIQPAELGDSAVYLCASSLDLGAEQYFGPGTRLTVT.

The rearrangement uses TRBV10-1 and TRBJ2-5; 14 positions agree with TRBD2. J gave up 5 bases and V 3 bases, and 11 bases lay outside the gene matches. Germline CDR1 reads WNHNN; CDR2 reads SYGVQD (reference sequence). The CDR3 totals 18 residues. The CDR3 protein is CASSEPGLAGVVAETQYF. CDR3 DNA sequence: TGCGCCAGCAGTGAACCGGGACTAGCGGGAGTTGTTGCGGAGACCCAGTACTTC.

V is TRBV5-1 and J is TRBJ1-3; D remains ambiguous. CDR3 length equals 16 residues. The germline V gene encodes CDR1 SGHRS and CDR2 YFSETQ. With 9 bases removed from V and 0 bases from J, the gap between germline ends came to 19 bases. In DNA, the CDR3 is TGCGCCACCTCTGCCGGGGAAGGGAGCTCTGGAAACACCATATATTTT. Translating gives CATSAGEGSSGNTIYF.

The chain employs TRBV27 and TRBJ1-2, with D possibly being TRBD1 (5 bases). V lost 2 bases and J 4 bases, leaving 14 bases between the germline ends. Germline lookup yields CDR1 MNHEY and CDR2 SMNVEV (reference sequence). CDR3 length: 15 residues. CDR3 nucleotides: TGTGCCAGCAGTTTAGGGTCCCAGGGCCCCTATGGCTACACCTTC. Translated: CASSLGSQGPYGYTF.

The chain uses TRBV6-5 and TRBJ2-2; D remains ambiguous. The CDR3 runs 15 residues. Trimming shortened V by 5 bases and J by 0 bases, and 10 bases separated the two germline ends. CDR1 is MNHEY and CDR2 is SVGAGI in the germline V gene. In DNA, the CDR3 is TGTGCCAGCAGTAATGGACGGGCGAACACCGGGGAGCTGTTTTTT. Translation: CASSNGRANTGELFF.